A selection of T cell receptor beta chains follows, all from one sample in a study of blood T cell repertoires in COVID-19. Clones were sequenced by immunoSEQ multiplex PCR, and TCRdb holds only the in-frame ones, with some missing. This table has approximately 160,000 clones, roughly 87% appearing once. The material sequenced was PBMCs or T cells enriched from blood (not recorded which). The receptors originated from a woman between 50 and 59 years old who had recovered from COVID-19. The CDR3 runs from the conserved cysteine through the conserved F or W. The D gene is left open where the match is weak. Not every row has a clone size; where given, it reads once, few, many or a size class.

v_gene: TRBV7-8; j_gene: TRBJ2-1; d_gene: .; abundance: .; CDR3nt: TGTGCCAGCAGCTTAACAGCGGTTCGGGCCAATGAGCAGTTCTTC; CDR3aa: CASSLTAVRANEQFF
v_gene: TRBV18; j_gene: TRBJ2-5; d_gene: TRBD2; abundance: .; CDR3nt: TGTGCCAGCTCACCACCTACTAGCGGGAGTTGGAGCCTACAAGAGACCCAGTACTTC; CDR3aa: CASSPPTSGSWSLQETQYF
v_gene: TRBV12-3/TRBV12-4; j_gene: TRBJ1-2; d_gene: TRBD1; abundance: .; CDR3nt: TGTGCCAGTGGAGGACAGGGAATTGGGTACACCTTC; CDR3aa: CASGGQGIGYTF
v_gene: TRBV5-4; j_gene: TRBJ2-3; d_gene: TRBD2; abundance: .; CDR3nt: TGTGCCAGCAGCTTGGCCGGAGGCGGGAGGGCGGATACGCAGTATTTT; CDR3aa: CASSLAGGGRADTQYF
v_gene: TRBV6-5; j_gene: TRBJ2-2; d_gene: .; abundance: .; CDR3nt: TGTGCCAGTCGTAGGGGGATGAACACCGGGGAGCTGTTTTTT; CDR3aa: CASRRGMNTGELFF
v_gene: TRBV11-2; j_gene: TRBJ2-4; d_gene: .; abundance: few; CDR3nt: TGTGCCAGCAGCCCCAGATACGACATTCAGTACTTC; CDR3aa: CASSPRYDIQYF
v_gene: TRBV6-2/TRBV6-3; j_gene: TRBJ1-4; d_gene: .; abundance: .; CDR3nt: TGTGCCAGCAGTGGCAGGGTTGACGAAAAACTGTTTTTT; CDR3aa: CASSGRVDEKLFF
v_gene: TRBV19; j_gene: TRBJ1-4; d_gene: TRBD1; abundance: .; CDR3nt: TGTGCCAGTACAACAGGGGCGACTAATGAAAAACTGTTTTTT; CDR3aa: CASTTGATNEKLFF
v_gene: TRBV18; j_gene: TRBJ2-2; d_gene: TRBD1; abundance: once; CDR3nt: TGTGCCAGCTCACAGACAGGGGGCCAGAACACCGGGGAGCTGTTTTTT; CDR3aa: CASSQTGGQNTGELFF
v_gene: TRBV6-5; j_gene: TRBJ1-6; d_gene: TRBD1; abundance: .; CDR3nt: TGTGCCAGCAGGGGGACAGGAAGAAATTCACCCCTCCACTTT; CDR3aa: CASRGTGRNSPLHF
v_gene: TRBV6-6; j_gene: TRBJ1-5; d_gene: TRBD1; abundance: .; CDR3nt: TGTGCCAGCAGACCTCGTGCAGGGGGCTCCGGTCAGCCCCAGCATTTT; CDR3aa: CASRPRAGGSGQPQHF
v_gene: TRBV3-1/TRBV3-2; j_gene: TRBJ2-5; d_gene: TRBD1; abundance: .; CDR3nt: TGTGCCAGCAGCTACACGCGGACAGGGGGCGAAGAGACCCAGTACTTC; CDR3aa: CASSYTRTGGEETQYF
v_gene: TRBV5-1; j_gene: TRBJ1-2; d_gene: .; abundance: once; CDR3nt: TGCGCCAGCAGCTTGCCAGGGGACGGCTACACCTTC; CDR3aa: CASSLPGDGYTF
v_gene: TRBV29-1; j_gene: TRBJ1-5; d_gene: TRBD1; abundance: .; CDR3nt: TGCAGCGTTTCTACAGGGGAAGGGGGCAATCAGCCCCAGCATTTT; CDR3aa: CSVSTGEGGNQPQHF
v_gene: TRBV25-1; j_gene: TRBJ1-5; d_gene: .; abundance: .; CDR3nt: TGTGCCAGCAGTGACGGACTCAATCAGCCCCAGCATTTT; CDR3aa: CASSDGLNQPQHF
v_gene: TRBV3-1/TRBV3-2; j_gene: TRBJ1-4; d_gene: .; abundance: .; CDR3nt: TGTGCCAGCAGCCAAGATCCAGGGAATAATGAAAAACTGTTTTTT; CDR3aa: CASSQDPGNNEKLFF
v_gene: TRBV4-2; j_gene: TRBJ1-2; d_gene: TRBD1; abundance: .; CDR3nt: TGTGCCAGCAGCCCTCTGACCGCTCCGGGACAGTCTAACTATGGCTACACCTTC; CDR3aa: CASSPLTAPGQSNYGYTF
v_gene: TRBV28; j_gene: TRBJ1-2; d_gene: .; abundance: .; CDR3nt: TGTGCCAGCAGTTTGTTTCTGGGGCTGGGCTACACCTTC; CDR3aa: CASSLFLGLGYTF
v_gene: TRBV28; j_gene: TRBJ2-7; d_gene: TRBD2; abundance: .; CDR3nt: TGTGCCAGCACAGGTGGTGGTAGCGGGAGCCACGAGCAGTACTTC; CDR3aa: CASTGGGSGSHEQYF
v_gene: TRBV3-1/TRBV3-2; j_gene: TRBJ1-1; d_gene: TRBD1; abundance: .; CDR3nt: TGTGCCAGCAGCCAAAGCCCCCAACAGGGGGAAGCTTTCTTT; CDR3aa: CASSQSPQQGEAFF
v_gene: TRBV6-2/TRBV6-3; j_gene: TRBJ2-2; d_gene: .; abundance: .; CDR3nt: TGTGCCAGCAGCCCCCTCCTTACCGGGGAGCTGTTTTTT; CDR3aa: CASSPLLTGELFF
v_gene: TRBV2; j_gene: TRBJ2-1; d_gene: TRBD1; abundance: .; CDR3nt: TGTGCCAGCAGTGGAGCAGGGGGCAATGAGCAGTTCTTC; CDR3aa: CASSGAGGNEQFF
v_gene: TRBV2; j_gene: TRBJ2-3; d_gene: .; abundance: .; CDR3nt: TGTGCCAGCCTAAGGACAGTGAGCACAGATACGCAGTATTTT; CDR3aa: CASLRTVSTDTQYF
v_gene: TRBV30; j_gene: TRBJ1-4; d_gene: .; abundance: .; CDR3nt: TGTGCCTCCAGGGTCCCACCCCTGGGAAAACTGTTTTTT; CDR3aa: CASRVPPLGKLFF
v_gene: TRBV4-1; j_gene: TRBJ1-5; d_gene: .; abundance: .; CDR3nt: TGCGCCAGCAGCCAAGACCCCCCGGGGGGCAATCAGCCCCAGCATTTT; CDR3aa: CASSQDPPGGNQPQHF
v_gene: TRBV28; j_gene: TRBJ1-5; d_gene: .; abundance: .; CDR3nt: TGTGCCAGCAGCCGGGTTAGCAATCAGCCCCAGCATTTT; CDR3aa: CASSRVSNQPQHF
v_gene: TRBV25-1; j_gene: TRBJ2-5; d_gene: .; abundance: .; CDR3nt: TGTGCCAGCAGAGCGGGCGTAGAGACCCAGTACTTC; CDR3aa: CASRAGVETQYF
v_gene: TRBV5-1; j_gene: TRBJ1-2; d_gene: TRBD1; abundance: .; CDR3nt: TGCGCCAGCAGCCCTCGAACAGGGGCGAGGGGCTACACCTTC; CDR3aa: CASSPRTGARGYTF
v_gene: TRBV11-1; j_gene: TRBJ2-6; d_gene: .; abundance: .; CDR3nt: TGTGCCAGCAGCGCGGGACAGATATCTGGGGCCAACGTCCTGACTTTC; CDR3aa: CASSAGQISGANVLTF
v_gene: TRBV19; j_gene: TRBJ2-1; d_gene: TRBD2; abundance: .; CDR3nt: TGTGCCAGTACCCTACGATGGGGACCTAGCGGGAGTTACAATGAGCAGTTCTTC; CDR3aa: CASTLRWGPSGSYNEQFF
v_gene: TRBV10-2; j_gene: TRBJ2-1; d_gene: TRBD2; abundance: .; CDR3nt: TGCGCCAGCAGGTCCTCCGGGACTAGCGGAGGACGAGAGCAGTTCTTC; CDR3aa: CASRSSGTSGGREQFF
v_gene: TRBV5-4; j_gene: TRBJ1-6; d_gene: TRBD1; abundance: .; CDR3nt: TGTGCCAGCAGCTTGGGGGGGACAGGCGCGGGTTCACCCCTCCACTTT; CDR3aa: CASSLGGTGAGSPLHF